The rows below give T cell receptor beta chains drawn from one sample of a study of T cells expressing NK-cell markers. TCRdb reprocessed the 5' RACE reads and stores each CDR3 protein as one record, lacking DNA. This repertoire includes some 460,000 distinct CDR3 sequences. Sequencing was performed on blood T cells: a sorted CD56 or NKG2C T cell subset, CD4+ or CD8+ T cells, or bulk PBMC T cells (not recorded which). The receptors here all came from a woman aged 45-65 years in good health. The CDR3 runs from the conserved cysteine through the conserved F or W.

TRBV5-1	TRBJ2-2	15	CASRGPSGKSGELFF
TRBV11-2	TRBJ2-6	16	CASSSGQGFGANVLTF
TRBV4-1	TRBJ2-1	16	CASSLFLAGGPYEQFF
TRBV4-1	TRBJ2-1	16	CASSQGGATSYNEQFF
TRBV19	TRBJ1-1	16	CASSIGDRGPLAEAFF
TRBV5-1	TRBJ2-7	14	CASSLVEPPYEQYF
TRBV3-1	TRBJ2-5	15	CASSQDLTEVETQYF
TRBV7-9	TRBJ2-3	15	CASSPGLVVTDTQYF
TRBV20-1	TRBJ2-1	15	CSATGGTIPYNEQFF
TRBV12-3/TRBV12-4	TRBJ2-1	16	CASSSALAGGPAEQFF
TRBV9	TRBJ2-3	15	CASSVSSGDTDTQYF
TRBV7-9	TRBJ2-1	13	CASSDRTDNEQFF
TRBV20-1	TRBJ1-1	11	CSAPENTEAFF
TRBV29-1	TRBJ1-2	12	CSGLQGAFGYTF
TRBV29-1	TRBJ2-7	15	CSVVERTGVTYEQYF
TRBV27	TRBJ1-6	15	CATGPRSFYNSPLHF
TRBV3-1	TRBJ1-5	17	CASSESPLRQGYQPQHF
TRBV10-3	TRBJ2-2	16	CAISDGWQGAAGELFF
TRBV6-5	TRBJ2-5	14	CASSYSRNQETQYF
TRBV5-1	TRBJ2-7	17	CASSFLASTSGMYEQYF
TRBV6-5	TRBJ2-2	14	CASSYEMNTGELFF
TRBV11-3	TRBJ2-5	13	CASSLSVKETQYF
TRBV3-1	TRBJ2-3	15	CASSQGERATDTQYF
TRBV2	TRBJ2-1	14	CASKEGTGYHEQFF
TRBV4-1	TRBJ1-1	12	CASSQGTSQAFF
TRBV7-9	TRBJ2-4	13	CASTTLAKNIQYF
TRBV12-3/TRBV12-4	TRBJ2-7	14	CASSHLRGRREQYF
TRBV24-1	TRBJ2-1	14	CATRTSGINNEQFF
TRBV7-9	TRBJ2-7	19	CASSLPPGTGGWTSYEQYF
TRBV24-1	TRBJ2-1	14	CATSDLYRVNEQFF
TRBV12-3/TRBV12-4	TRBJ1-2	16	CASGYAASRTNYGYTF
TRBV6-5	TRBJ2-2	15	CASTPREWSAGELFF
TRBV5-1	TRBJ2-2	17	CASSASGTGGIAGELFF
TRBV15	TRBJ2-3	16	CATSRDKGGLADTQYF
TRBV6-2/TRBV6-3	TRBJ2-7	16	CASSYGGFQSSYEQYF
TRBV20-1	TRBJ2-1	15	CSAPSNQRAYNEQFF
TRBV10-1	TRBJ2-1	15	CASSEGLAGVNEQFF
TRBV4-1	TRBJ1-1	14	CASSGRTGNTEAFF
TRBV5-1	TRBJ2-3	15	CASSLGYQGSDTQYF
TRBV4-1	TRBJ2-7	16	CASSPLLTDDTYEQYF
TRBV12-5	TRBJ2-5	11	CASGIKETQYF
TRBV5-1	TRBJ2-1	14	CASRRREGYNEQFF
TRBV5-1	TRBJ1-2	14	CASRVPGQGGGYTF
TRBV12-3/TRBV12-4	TRBJ1-5	14	CASSLGGSNQPQHF
TRBV7-9	TRBJ2-5	15	CASSLEGAGVETQYF
TRBV20-1	TRBJ2-4	13	CSARDPQGGGQYF
TRBV3-1	TRBJ2-7	14	CATQPAGGRYEQYF
TRBV12-3/TRBV12-4	TRBJ2-5	12	CASSGLPETQYF
TRBV28	TRBJ1-5	12	CATDQVNQPQHF
TRBV18	TRBJ2-4	17	CASSPSGTQAAKNIQYF
TRBV20-1	TRBJ2-5	19	CSASLGVGPASGSLETQYF
TRBV5-1	TRBJ2-1	14	CASSQLAGGPFGFF
TRBV30	TRBJ1-5	13	CAWSFGGEKPQHF
TRBV14	TRBJ2-1	17	CASSQDPWRSSYNEQFF